The source of this TCR beta chain is a study of cytomegalovirus exposure and HLA in healthy donors. The PCR made use of 60 Vbeta and 13 Jbeta primers. Assay: immunoSEQ multiplex PCR; the TCRdb copy retains only in-frame clones and omits some. The table records roughly 34,000 clones, approximately 74% of them present only once. The source of this sequence is a man aged 25-45 years in good health and CMV-seronegative. Sequencing was performed on PBMCs.

This CDR3 reads CSVELPSGAYNEQFF. The CDR3 nucleotides are TGCAGCGTTGAGCTTCCCAGCGGTGCCTACAATGAGCAGTTCTTC. V and J are TRBV29-1 and TRBJ2-1; D is possibly TRBD2 (5 bases). V was shortened by 3 bases and J by 2 bases, with 14 bases between the two germline ends. The CDR3 is 15 amino acids. The germline V gene has CDR1 SQVTM and CDR2 ANQGSEA.